Below, 2 T cell receptor beta chains from the same sample are listed, as sequenced in a study of T cell responses to AZD1222 COVID-19 vaccine. Method: immunoSEQ multiplex PCR; TCRdb's copy keeps in-frame clones and lacks some. This table has some 140,000 clones, 90% appearing once. Source: peripheral blood, taken on day 0 of AZD1222 vaccination. The source of these receptors is an adult in good health.

DNA for the CDR3: TGTGCCACCATAAGTGCAACTAATGAAAAACTGTTTTTT. Its protein product is CATISATNEKLFF. The genes are TRBV28 and TRBJ1-4; D is unclear. Germline assignment: CDR1 MDHEN and CDR2 SYDVKM. Trimming pared 10 bases from V and 0 bases from J, leaving 9 bases between. This CDR3 is built from 13 residues.

The rearrangement links TRBV11-1 to TRBJ1-2; D remains ambiguous. This CDR3 is built from 15 residues. CDR1 and CDR2 from the germline V gene are SGHAT and FQDESV (reference sequence). The V end lost 5 bases, the J end lost 0 bases, and 13 bases lay between the germline ends. CDR3 DNA: TGTGCCAGCAGCCCAGACTTTATCGCTAACTATGGCTACACCTTC. Translated: CASSPDFIANYGYTF.